This T cell receptor beta chain was observed in a study of T cells in Graves' hyperthyroidism and ophthalmopathy. General study findings and limits: Peripheral blood also featured most of the thyroid clonotypes expanded above 0.001. Classification by a 13 V-J model distinguished ophthalmopathy from stable hyperthyroidism.

Lactation, pregnancy, other autoimmune disease or uncontrolled infection excluded patients. On the basis of clinical symptoms, serum thyroxine and TRAb, thyroid ultrasound and orbital computed tomography, diagnoses were made. Germline V gene sequence: CDR1 KGHDR, CDR2 SFDVKD. V trimming: 4 bases; J trimming: 4 bases; junction bases outside the gene matches: 7. This CDR3 contains 16 residues. The investigators amplified TCR beta CDR3 regions from RNA transcripts. Using the HTBI primer set, a first-round RT-PCR was run on the TCR CDR3. TCRdb fed the multiplex PCR reads into MiXCR, producing one record per CDR3 protein. The table shows over 700,000 distinct CDR3 sequences, with approximately 19% occurring only once. This clonotype was recorded a few times. Its target is not known.

The sample was blood. The clonotype was recovered from a woman in her 50s with Graves' hyperthyroidism that later progressed to Graves' ophthalmopathy. The J gene is TRBJ2-3, the V gene TRBV24-1; 10 bases fit TRBD1. As DNA, the CDR3 is TGTGCCACCAGTGAACGGACAGGGGGGGACGCAGATACGCAGTATTTT. Amino acids: CATSERTGGDADTQYF.